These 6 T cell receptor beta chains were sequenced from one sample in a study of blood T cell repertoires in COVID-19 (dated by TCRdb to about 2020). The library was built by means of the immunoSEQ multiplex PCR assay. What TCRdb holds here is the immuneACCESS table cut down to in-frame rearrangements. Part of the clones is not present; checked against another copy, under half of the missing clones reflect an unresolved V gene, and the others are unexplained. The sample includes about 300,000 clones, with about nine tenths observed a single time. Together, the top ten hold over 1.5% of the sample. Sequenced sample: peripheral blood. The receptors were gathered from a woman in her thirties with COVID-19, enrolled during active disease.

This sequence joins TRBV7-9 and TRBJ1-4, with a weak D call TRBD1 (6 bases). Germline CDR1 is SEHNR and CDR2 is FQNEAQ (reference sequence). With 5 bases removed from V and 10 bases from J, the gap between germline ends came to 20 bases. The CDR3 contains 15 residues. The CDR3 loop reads CASSTIRRGAGKLFF. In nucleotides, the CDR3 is TGTGCCAGCAGCACCATCCGACGGGGGGCAGGAAAACTGTTTTTT.

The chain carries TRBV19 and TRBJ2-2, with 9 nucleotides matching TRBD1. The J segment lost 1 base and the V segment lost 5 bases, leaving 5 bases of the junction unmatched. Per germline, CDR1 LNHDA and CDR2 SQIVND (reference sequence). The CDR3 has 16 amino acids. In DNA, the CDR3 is TGTGCCAGTAGTGGGCCGGGACAGGGGAACACCGGGGAGCTGTTTTTT. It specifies CASSGPGQGNTGELFF. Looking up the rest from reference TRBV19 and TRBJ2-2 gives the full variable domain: DGGITQSPKYLFRKEGQNVTLSCEQNLNHDAMYWYRQDPGQGLRLIYYSQIVNDFQKGDIAEGYSVSREKKESFPLTVTSAQKNPTAFYLCASSGPGQGNTGELFFGEGSRLTVL.

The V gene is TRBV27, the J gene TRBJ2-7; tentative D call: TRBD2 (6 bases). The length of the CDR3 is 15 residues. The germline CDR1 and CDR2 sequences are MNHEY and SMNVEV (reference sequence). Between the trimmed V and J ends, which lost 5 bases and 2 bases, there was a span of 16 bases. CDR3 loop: CASSSRRVRAYEQYF. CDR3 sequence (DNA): TGTGCCAGCAGTAGTCGGAGGGTAAGGGCCTACGAGCAGTACTTC.

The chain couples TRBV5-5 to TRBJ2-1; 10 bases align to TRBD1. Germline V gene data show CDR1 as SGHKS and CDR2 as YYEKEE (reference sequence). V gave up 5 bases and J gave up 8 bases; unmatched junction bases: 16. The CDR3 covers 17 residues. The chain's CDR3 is CASSQSVGGQGMYEQFF. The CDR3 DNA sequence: TGTGCCAGCAGTCAGTCAGTCGGGGGACAGGGGATGTATGAGCAGTTCTTC.

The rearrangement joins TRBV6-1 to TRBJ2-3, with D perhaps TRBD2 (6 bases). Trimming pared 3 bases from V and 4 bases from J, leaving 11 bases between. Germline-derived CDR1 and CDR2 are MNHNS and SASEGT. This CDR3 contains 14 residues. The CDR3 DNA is TGTGCCAGCAGTGATACTTGGGGGGCAGATACGCAGTATTTT. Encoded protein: CASSDTWGADTQYF.

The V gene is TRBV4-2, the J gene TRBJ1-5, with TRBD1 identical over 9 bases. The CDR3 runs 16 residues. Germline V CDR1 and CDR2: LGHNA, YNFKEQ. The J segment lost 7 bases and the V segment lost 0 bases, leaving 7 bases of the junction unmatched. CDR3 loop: CASSQDFTGGGQPQHF. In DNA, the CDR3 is TGTGCCAGCAGCCAAGACTTTACAGGGGGCGGGCAGCCCCAGCATTTT.